The T cell receptor beta chain described here comes from a study of blood T cell repertoires in COVID-19. Study-wide context: Acute and convalescent COVID-19 samples came from the United States, Italy and Spain. PBMCs, B-cell-depleted T cells, or T cells provided the cDNA or gDNA that made up the material.

Germline CDR1 reads MNHEY; CDR2 reads SVGAGI. CDR3 length: 15 amino acids. V gave up 9 bases and J gave up 4 bases, with 19 bases separating them. In the authors' workflow: Reference gene primer amplification in the assay estimated nucleated cell counts. Some clones are missing from TCRdb's copy, which holds only in-frame ones; the method was immunoSEQ multiplex PCR. The V and J calls and the clone size are those of that table, but D and trimming were determined from the DNA. The data contain 70,000 or so clones, around nine tenths of them seen just once; the ten biggest clones take up under 6.5%. The TCR comes from a young woman with acute or convalescent COVID-19. The genes are TRBV6-5 and TRBJ2-1; D is ambiguous. Sequenced material: peripheral blood. The DNA for the CDR3 is TGTGCCAGTCAACCCATCATGGTCGGGTACAATGAGCAGTTCTTC. This translates into CASQPIMVGYNEQFF.